Sequencing of this T cell receptor beta chain was carried out in a study of blood T cell repertoires in COVID-19. Study summary: COVID-19 samples, acute and convalescent, were from the United States, Italy and Spain. Nucleic acid was either cDNA or gDNA, and it came from T cells, B-cell-depleted T cells, or PBMCs.

Those enrolled in Seattle joined during active infection and were followed longitudinally afterward. As handled by the study authors: Estimated nucleated cell counts came from reference gene primer amplification. Sequenced by immunoSEQ multiplex PCR; TCRdb stores in-frame clones only, minus some. The V and J calls and clone size were taken over from that table, and D and trimming were inferred from the DNA. Altogether some 300,000 clones are present, approximately 86% being singletons, with the ten largest covering about an eighth. Sample: peripheral blood. The receptor was derived from a woman aged 70-85 years with COVID-19, enrolled during active disease.

The DNA of the CDR3 is TGTGCCAGCAGCAAGGGACAGGTGAAGAGATTTATTAATGAAAAACTGTTTTTT. Translation: CASSKGQVKRFINEKLFF. The V and J genes are TRBV21-1 and TRBJ1-4; TRBD1, the D gene given by the table, was not confirmed from the DNA. TRBV21-1 is deemed a pseudogene. The CDR3 consists of 18 residues.